The 23 T cell receptor beta chains presented below share a single source sample, sequenced in a study of CD8+CD57+ T cells in acquired aplastic anemia. The use of genomic DNA as template underpinned the TCR beta VDJ and CDR3 profiling. TCRdb redid the calling of the reads with MiXCR, one entry per CDR3 protein. Of under 200,000 distinct CDR3 sequences detected, roughly 50% appear once; the ten largest clones hold around 2%. CD8+CD57+ cell expansion, shown by flow cytometry, had occurred in the patients selected for sequencing. The sequencing sample was made of sorted CD4+, CD8+, or CD8+CD57+ T cells (not recorded which) from PBMCs. All receptors come from a human donor with aplastic anemia.

This clonotype was seen only a few times. The chain has TRBV18 and TRBJ1-6, with D tentatively TRBD1 (5 bases). Germline V gene lookup returns CDR1 KGHSH and CDR2 LQKENI. Trimming removed 1 base at V and 7 bases at J, with 11 bases between. The CDR3 loop spans 15 amino acids. Written as DNA, the CDR3 is TGTGCCAGCTCACCACAGCAGGGTAGCAATTCACCCCTCCACTTT. Protein product: CASSPQQGSNSPLHF.

The table lists this clonotype with many counts. This chain uses TRBV20-1 with TRBJ2-3, with D unclear. CDR1 and CDR2 (germline): DFQATT, SNEGSKA (reference sequence). CDR3 length: 13 amino acids. CDR3 nucleotides: TGCAGCCGTGGGTCCCTACATCTAGATACGCAGTATTTT. This encodes CSRGSLHLDTQYF.

This clonotype was seen many times. This chain connects TRBV5-4 to TRBJ2-5; TRBD1 might be the D (6 bases). Per germline, CDR1 SGHNT and CDR2 YYREEE (reference sequence). Between the trimmed V and J ends, which lost 4 bases and 2 bases, there was a span of 12 bases. This CDR3 spans 14 amino acids. DNA for the CDR3: TGTGCCAGCAGCCGCCCGGACAGTCAAGAGACCCAGTACTTC. Protein: CASSRPDSQETQYF.

The chain carries TRBV24-1 and TRBJ2-1, with D perhaps matching TRBD2 (6 bases). V lost 2 bases and J 6 bases, leaving 13 bases between the germline ends. The CDR3 has 15 residues. Germline loops: CDR1 KGHDR, CDR2 SFDVKD. CDR3: CATSDSMGRTNEQFF. The CDR3 DNA is TGTGCCACCAGTGATTCGATGGGGAGGACCAATGAGCAGTTCTTC.

This clonotype was detected ten times or more. The CDR3 DNA is TGCAGTGCCGAAATGGGGGAAAACATTCAGTACTTC. Amino acids: CSAEMGENIQYF. The rearrangement links TRBV20-1 to TRBJ2-4; D is perhaps TRBD1 or TRBD2 (5 bases each). The V and J ends lost 6 bases and 5 bases respectively, with 11 bases between them. CDR3 length equals 12 residues. Germline loops: CDR1 DFQATT, CDR2 SNEGSKA (reference sequence).

At least ten counts were recorded for this clonotype. The J gene is TRBJ1-6, the V gene TRBV20-1; 12 nucleotides line up with TRBD1. Germline assignment: CDR1 DFQATT and CDR2 SNEGSKA (reference sequence). The J segment lost 9 bases and the V segment lost 0 bases, leaving 6 bases of the junction unmatched. The CDR3 spans 16 residues. CDR3 DNA sequence: TGCAGTGCTAGAGAAGGGACAGGGGGCGCGGGTTCACCCCTCCACTTT. It specifies CSAREGTGGAGSPLHF.

The V and J genes are TRBV7-2 and TRBJ2-1; TRBD2 matches at 9 bases. Trimming at V came to 5 bases and at J to 5 bases, leaving 10 bases not matched to a gene. CDR1 is SGHTA, CDR2 FQGNSA, per germline. This CDR3 comprises 16 residues. CDR3 sequence: CASSLPRVAGDNEQFF. Here the CDR3 DNA reads TGTGCCAGCAGCCTCCCGAGGGTAGCGGGGGACAATGAGCAGTTCTTC.

This clonotype has a count of ten or more. This chain links TRBV9 with TRBJ1-4; 10 nucleotides line up with TRBD1. Germline values: CDR1 SGDLS, CDR2 YYNGEE. This CDR3 has 15 amino acids. The trim removed 2 bases at V and 8 bases at J, leaving 6 bases unmatched. CDR3 residues: CASSVGDRGGEKLFF. In nucleotides, the CDR3 is TGTGCCAGCAGCGTGGGGGACAGGGGAGGGGAAAAACTGTTTTTT.

This chain connects TRBV7-2 to TRBJ2-1; D not resolved. The length of the CDR3 is 12 residues. Looked up from germline, CDR1 is SGHTA and CDR2 is FQGNSA. The V and J ends lost 2 bases and 6 bases respectively, with 5 bases between them. This CDR3 reads CASSLIGNEQFF. CDR3 coding DNA: TGTGCCAGCAGCTTAATCGGCAATGAGCAGTTCTTC. The full variable domain, its missing parts supplied by reference TRBV7-2 and TRBJ2-1, is GAGVSQSPSNKVTEKGKDVELRCDPISGHTALYWYRQSLGQGLEFLIYFQGNSAPDKSGLPSDRFSAERTGGSVSTLTIQRTQQEDSAVYLCASSLIGNEQFFGPGTRLTVL.

V is TRBV10-2 and J is TRBJ2-1; D is uncertain. The germline gives CDR1 WSHSY, CDR2 SAAADI. The CDR3 extends over 14 amino acids. The germline V and J ends were trimmed by 9 bases and 3 bases, with 15 bases remaining between them. The DNA of the CDR3 is TGCGCCAGTAAACCATCTCGTCACTACAATGAGCAGTTCTTC. It specifies CASKPSRHYNEQFF.

Many counts were recorded for this clonotype. V usage is TRBV3-1 and J usage is TRBJ2-3; D gene unclear. The V and J ends lost 3 bases and 10 bases respectively, with 8 bases between them. Germline assignment: CDR1 LGHDT and CDR2 YNNKEL (reference sequence). The CDR3 is 11 residues long. This chain's CDR3 is CASSHLDAQYF. As DNA, the CDR3 is TGTGCCAGCAGCCACCTGGACGCGCAGTATTTT.

This clonotype was observed at least ten times. V is TRBV7-9 and J is TRBJ2-7, with 9 nucleotides matching TRBD1. CDR3 size: 14 residues. Germline-derived CDR1 and CDR2 are SEHNR and FQNEAQ (reference sequence). V trimming: 5 bases; J trimming: 5 bases; junction bases outside the gene matches: 7. The CDR3 DNA reads TGTGCCAGCAGCCCCGGGACAGGGAGGAACGAGCAGTACTTC. Its translation: CASSPGTGRNEQYF.

The chain combines TRBV7-8 with TRBJ2-7; D perhaps matches TRBD2 (6 bases). CDR1 is SGHVS and CDR2 is FQNEAQ in the germline V gene. The CDR3 contains 14 residues. V dropped 1 base and J dropped 6 bases, with 13 bases sitting between them. This chain's CDR3 is CASSLEAWRGEQYF. CDR3 in DNA: TGTGCCAGCAGCTTAGAGGCGTGGCGGGGCGAGCAGTACTTC.

The chain combines TRBV5-1 with TRBJ1-1, with D perhaps matching TRBD1 (5 bases). The CDR3 extends over 14 amino acids. V shed 1 base and J shed 2 bases, with 9 bases lying between them. Germline CDR1 reads SGHRS; CDR2 reads YFSETQ. The CDR3 sequence: CASSLIGTNTEAFF. CDR3 in DNA: TGCGCCAGCAGCTTGATAGGGACTAACACTGAAGCTTTCTTT.

The genes are TRBV10-3 and TRBJ2-1, with 13 bases aligning to TRBD2. The germline CDR1 and CDR2 sequences are ENHRY and SYGVKD. Unmatched junction bases numbered 9, after V lost 6 bases and J lost 7 bases. The CDR3 totals 16 residues. The CDR3 DNA is TGTGCCATCAGACCCGGACTAGCGGGAGCGATGAATGAGCAGTTCTTC. Translating gives CAIRPGLAGAMNEQFF.

In the case of this clonotype: This clone may be a read error of a much larger clone one base away. The chain couples TRBV19 to TRBJ1-1; D is possibly TRBD1 (6 bases). The ends were cut back, 4 bases at V and 1 base at J, with 16 bases in the middle. The CDR3 loop spans 16 amino acids. Germline V lookup: CDR1 LNHDA, CDR2 SQIVND (reference sequence). In nucleotides, the CDR3 is TGTGCCAGTAGTAGGGTTGGGGACAAGGGGAACACTGAAGCTTTCTTT. Translation: CASSRVGDKGNTEAFF.

CDR3 DNA: TGTGCCAGCAGCTTAGTAGCGACCGCCCAAGAGACCCAGTACTTC. As protein: CASSLVATAQETQYF. The V gene is TRBV7-2, the J gene TRBJ2-5; the D gene is possibly TRBD2 (5 bases). V gave up 1 base and J gave up 1 base, with 10 bases separating them. The CDR3 runs to 15 residues. Germline lookup yields CDR1 SGHTA and CDR2 FQGNSA.

This clonotype was recorded many times. This sequence joins TRBV5-6 and TRBJ1-5; possibly TRBD1 for D (5 bases). The CDR3 is made up of 15 amino acids. Trimming left V 5 bases short and J 4 bases short, with 16 bases between. Germline CDR1 is SGHDT and CDR2 is YYEEEE. CDR3 DNA: TGTGCCAGCAGACAAGCGGGACGGCCAAATCAGCCCCAGCATTTT. Translating it yields CASRQAGRPNQPQHF.

This rearrangement joins TRBV9 to TRBJ1-6; 7 bases are shared with TRBD1. The CDR3 runs 15 residues. In germline, CDR1 is SGDLS, CDR2 YYNGEE. V gave up 5 bases and J gave up 9 bases; unmatched junction bases: 11. CDR3 in DNA: TGTGCCAGCAGTCCACTTCAGGGGGATGGTTCACCCCTCCACTTT. It is translated as CASSPLQGDGSPLHF.

With respect to this clonotype: At one boundary the junction diverges from the germline segment, which might be a read error. The chain links TRBV12-3 or TRBV12-4 to TRBJ2-3; 9 bases align to TRBD2. The length of the CDR3 is 15 residues. CDR3 region: CASSQTSGSTDTQYF. For the CDR3, the DNA is TGTGCCAGCAGTCAGACTAGCGGAAGCACAGATACGCAGTACTTT.

In this sample, this clonotype turned up a few times. The rearrangement links TRBV19 to TRBJ2-1; D may be TRBD1 (6 bases). V lost 9 bases and J lost 10, with 13 bases in between. CDR1 is LNHDA and CDR2 is SQIVND in the germline V gene (reference sequence). The CDR3 extends over 11 amino acids. The CDR3 loop reads CASSPRGEQFF. The CDR3 nucleotides read TGTGCCAGCAGCCCCAGGGGCGAGCAGTTCTTC.

The J gene is TRBJ2-1, the V gene TRBV6-1; possibly TRBD1 for D (7 bases). V was clipped by 6 bases and J by 4 bases, with 16 bases between them. CDR3 length equals 15 residues. Germline V gives CDR1 MNHNS, CDR2 SASEGT. CDR3 bases: TGTGCCAGCAGGCCTAGCAGGGGGGCATACAATGAGCAGTTCTTC. Translated, it gives CASRPSRGAYNEQFF.

The rearrangement uses TRBV7-6 and TRBJ2-1; 8 positions agree with TRBD2. The germline CDR1 and CDR2 sequences are SGHVS and FNYEAQ. The CDR3 has 16 residues. V shed 4 bases and J 5 bases; nucleotides not matched to a gene: 10. For the CDR3, the DNA is TGTGCCAGCAGCTCCTCGGGGGCGGGAGGCCACAATGAGCAGTTCTTC. Translated, it gives CASSSSGAGGHNEQFF.